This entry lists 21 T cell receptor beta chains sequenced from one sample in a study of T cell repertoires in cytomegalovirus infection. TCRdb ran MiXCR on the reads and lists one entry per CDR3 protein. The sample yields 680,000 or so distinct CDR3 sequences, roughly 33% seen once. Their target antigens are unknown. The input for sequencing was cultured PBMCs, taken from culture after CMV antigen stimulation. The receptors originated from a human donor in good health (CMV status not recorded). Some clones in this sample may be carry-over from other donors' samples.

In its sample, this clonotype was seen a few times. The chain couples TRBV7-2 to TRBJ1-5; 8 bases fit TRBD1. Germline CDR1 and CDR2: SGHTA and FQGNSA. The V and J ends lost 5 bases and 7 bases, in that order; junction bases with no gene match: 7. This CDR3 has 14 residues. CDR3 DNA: TGTGCCAGCAGCAAAGGACAGGGTGGGCAGCCCCAGCATTTT. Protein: CASSKGQGGQPQHF.

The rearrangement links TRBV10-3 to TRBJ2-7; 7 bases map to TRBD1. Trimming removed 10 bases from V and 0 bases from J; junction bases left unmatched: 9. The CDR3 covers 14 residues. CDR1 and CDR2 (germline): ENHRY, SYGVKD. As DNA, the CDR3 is TGTGCCACCTCCGGGACAGACATCTCCTACGAGCAGTACTTC. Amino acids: CATSGTDISYEQYF.

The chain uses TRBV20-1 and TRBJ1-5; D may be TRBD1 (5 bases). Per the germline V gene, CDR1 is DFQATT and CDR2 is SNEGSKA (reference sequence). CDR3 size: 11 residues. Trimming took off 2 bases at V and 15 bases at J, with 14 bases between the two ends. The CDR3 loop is CSARSGASLHF. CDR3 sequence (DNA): TGCAGTGCTAGATCCGGGGCCTCTTTGCATTTT.

The CDR3 coding sequence is TGCGCCAGCAGCCCCTCCGCCGGGGAATCACCCCTCCACTTT. Protein sequence: CASSPSAGESPLHF. V usage is TRBV4-1 and J usage is TRBJ1-6, with D unclear. Germline loops: CDR1 MGHRA, CDR2 YSYEKL. This CDR3 is built from 14 residues. V shed 4 bases and J shed 10 bases, with 14 bases lying between them.

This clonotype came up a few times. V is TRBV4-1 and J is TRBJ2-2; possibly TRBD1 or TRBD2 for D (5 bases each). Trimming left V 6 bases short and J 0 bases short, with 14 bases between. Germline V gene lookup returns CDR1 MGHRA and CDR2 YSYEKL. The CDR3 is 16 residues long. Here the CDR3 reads CASRSEVGANTGELFF. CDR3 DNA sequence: TGCGCCAGCAGGTCGGAGGTGGGGGCGAACACCGGGGAGCTGTTTTTT.

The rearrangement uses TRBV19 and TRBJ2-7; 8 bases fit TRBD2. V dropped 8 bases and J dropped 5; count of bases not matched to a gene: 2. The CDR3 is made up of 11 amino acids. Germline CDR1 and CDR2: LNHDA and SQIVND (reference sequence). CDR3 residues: CASRTSNEQYF. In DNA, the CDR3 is TGTGCCAGTCGGACTAGCAACGAGCAGTACTTC.

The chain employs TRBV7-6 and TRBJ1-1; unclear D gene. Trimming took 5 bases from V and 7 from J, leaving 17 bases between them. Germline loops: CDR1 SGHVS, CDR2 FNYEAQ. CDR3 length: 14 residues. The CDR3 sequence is CASSPSGRWDEAFF. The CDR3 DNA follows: TGTGCCAGCAGCCCGAGCGGGAGGTGGGATGAAGCTTTCTTT.

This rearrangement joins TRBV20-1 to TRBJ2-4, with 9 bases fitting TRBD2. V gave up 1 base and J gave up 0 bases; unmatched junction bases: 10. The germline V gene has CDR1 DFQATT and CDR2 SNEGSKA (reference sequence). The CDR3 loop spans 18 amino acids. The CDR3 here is CSARVDSGSKSAKNIQYF. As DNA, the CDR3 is TGCAGTGCTAGAGTAGATAGCGGGAGCAAGTCAGCCAAAAACATTCAGTACTTC.

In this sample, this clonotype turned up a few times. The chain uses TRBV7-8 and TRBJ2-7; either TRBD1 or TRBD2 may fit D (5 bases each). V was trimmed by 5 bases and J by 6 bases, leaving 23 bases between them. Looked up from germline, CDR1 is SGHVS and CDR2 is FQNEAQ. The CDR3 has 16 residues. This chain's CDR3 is CASSLRNRSPRGEQYF. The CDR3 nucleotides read TGTGCCAGCAGCCTAAGGAACAGGTCCCCCCGGGGCGAGCAGTACTTC.

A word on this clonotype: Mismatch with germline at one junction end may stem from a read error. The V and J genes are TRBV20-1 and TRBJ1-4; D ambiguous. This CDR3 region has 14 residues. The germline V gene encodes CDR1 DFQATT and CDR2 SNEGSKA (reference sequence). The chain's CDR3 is CSATADGSNEKLFF. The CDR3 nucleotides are TGCAGTGCGACCGCCGACGGGAGTAATGAAAAACTGTTTTTC.

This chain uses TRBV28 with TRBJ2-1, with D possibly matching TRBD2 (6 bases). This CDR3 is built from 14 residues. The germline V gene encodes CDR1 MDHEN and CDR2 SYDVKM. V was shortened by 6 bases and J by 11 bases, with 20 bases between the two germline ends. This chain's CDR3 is CASRSGTEPSKQFF. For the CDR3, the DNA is TGTGCCAGCAGATCCGGGACTGAGCCGTCGAAGCAGTTCTTC.

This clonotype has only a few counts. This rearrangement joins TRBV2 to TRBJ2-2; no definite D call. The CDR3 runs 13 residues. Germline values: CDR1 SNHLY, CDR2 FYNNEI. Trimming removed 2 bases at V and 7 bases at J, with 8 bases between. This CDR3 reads CASSENQSGELFF. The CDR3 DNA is TGTGCCAGCAGTGAAAATCAAAGCGGGGAGCTGTTTTTT.

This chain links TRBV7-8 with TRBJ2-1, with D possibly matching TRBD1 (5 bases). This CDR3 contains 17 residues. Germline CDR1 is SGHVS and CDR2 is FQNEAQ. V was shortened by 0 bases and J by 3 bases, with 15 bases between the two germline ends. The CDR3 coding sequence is TGTGCCAGCAGCTTAGCGCAGGGCGGCAAAGTCTACAATGAGCAGTTCTTC. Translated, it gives CASSLAQGGKVYNEQFF.

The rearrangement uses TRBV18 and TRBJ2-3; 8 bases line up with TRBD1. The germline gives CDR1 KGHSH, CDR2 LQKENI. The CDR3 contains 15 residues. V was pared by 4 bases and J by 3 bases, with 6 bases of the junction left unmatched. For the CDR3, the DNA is TGTGCCAGCTCACTACGACAGGGGAGGACAGATACGCAGTATTTT. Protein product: CASSLRQGRTDTQYF.

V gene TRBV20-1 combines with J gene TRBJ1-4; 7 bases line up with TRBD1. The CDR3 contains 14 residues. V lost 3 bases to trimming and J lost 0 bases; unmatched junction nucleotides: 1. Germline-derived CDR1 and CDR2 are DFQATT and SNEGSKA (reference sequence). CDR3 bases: TGCAGTGCTAGCGACAGGGCAACTAATGAAAAACTGTTTTTT. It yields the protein CSASDRATNEKLFF.

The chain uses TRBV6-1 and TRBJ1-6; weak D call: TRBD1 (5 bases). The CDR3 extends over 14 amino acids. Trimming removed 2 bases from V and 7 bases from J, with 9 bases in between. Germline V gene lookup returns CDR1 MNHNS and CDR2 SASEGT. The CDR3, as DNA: TGTGCCAGCAGTGAACCCGGGACCAATTCACCCCTCCACTTT. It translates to CASSEPGTNSPLHF.

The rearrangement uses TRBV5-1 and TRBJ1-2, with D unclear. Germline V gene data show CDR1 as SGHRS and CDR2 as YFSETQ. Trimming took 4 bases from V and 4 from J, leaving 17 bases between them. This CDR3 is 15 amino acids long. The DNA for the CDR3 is TGCGCCAGCAGCCCTATGCAGGCAAGGAGCTATGGCTACACCTTC. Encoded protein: CASSPMQARSYGYTF.

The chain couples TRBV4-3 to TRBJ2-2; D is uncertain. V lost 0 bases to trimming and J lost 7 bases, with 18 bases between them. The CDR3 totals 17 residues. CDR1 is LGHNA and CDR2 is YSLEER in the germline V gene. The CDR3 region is CASSQDRPAPVDGELFF. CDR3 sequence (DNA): TGCGCCAGCAGCCAAGACCGCCCGGCCCCCGTGGACGGGGAGCTGTTTTTT.

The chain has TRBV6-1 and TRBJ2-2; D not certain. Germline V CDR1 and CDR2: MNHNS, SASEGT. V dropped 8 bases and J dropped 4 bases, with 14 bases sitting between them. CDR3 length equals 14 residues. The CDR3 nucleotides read TGTGCCAGCTGTTTTGGGTTGGGCACCGGGGAGCTGTTTTTT. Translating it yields CASCFGLGTGELFF.

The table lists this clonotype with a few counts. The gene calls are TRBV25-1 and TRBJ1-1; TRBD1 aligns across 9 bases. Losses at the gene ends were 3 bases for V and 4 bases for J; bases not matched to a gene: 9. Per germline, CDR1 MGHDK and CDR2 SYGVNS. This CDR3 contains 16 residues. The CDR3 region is CASSETGTGLATEAFF. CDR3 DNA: TGTGCCAGCAGTGAGACCGGGACAGGGTTGGCCACTGAAGCTTTCTTT.

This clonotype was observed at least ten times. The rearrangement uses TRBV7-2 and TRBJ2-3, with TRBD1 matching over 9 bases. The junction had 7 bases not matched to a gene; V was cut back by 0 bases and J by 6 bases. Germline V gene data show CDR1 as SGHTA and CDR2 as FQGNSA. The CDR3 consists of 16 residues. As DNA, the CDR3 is TGTGCCAGCAGCTTAGCCGGGACAGGGAGGGAGGATACGCAGTATTTT. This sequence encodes CASSLAGTGREDTQYF.